The 14 T cell receptor beta chains below were found in one sample sequenced in a study of blood T cell repertoires in COVID-19. Repertoires were generated with immunoSEQ multiplex PCR, while TCRdb's copy carries only in-frame clones and drops some. The sample contains about 62,000 clones, about 87% of which appear only once. Specimen: peripheral blood. The source of these receptors is a man aged 65 to 79 with acute or convalescent COVID-19.

This clone was seen just once. The chain uses TRBV10-3 and TRBJ2-1; 8 bases map to TRBD2. CDR1 and CDR2 from the germline V gene are ENHRY and SYGVKD. J gave up 4 bases and V 0 bases, and 5 bases lay outside the gene matches. CDR3 length: 16 residues. The CDR3 sequence: CAISESSGGLYNEQFF. In DNA, the CDR3 is TGTGCCATCAGTGAGTCGAGCGGGGGCCTATACAATGAGCAGTTCTTC.

The chain recombines TRBV7-9 with TRBJ2-5; D is undetermined. CDR3 length: 14 residues. The germline gives CDR1 SEHNR, CDR2 FQNEAQ (reference sequence). Trimming stripped 0 bases from V and 2 bases from J, with 7 bases between. The CDR3 loop reads CASSLALDQETQYF. CDR3 in DNA: TGTGCCAGCAGCTTAGCGCTAGATCAAGAGACCCAGTACTTC.

V and J are TRBV7-3 and TRBJ2-7; D possibly corresponds to TRBD2 (5 bases). V dropped 0 bases and J dropped 4 bases, with 7 bases sitting between them. The germline V gene has CDR1 SGHTA and CDR2 FQGTGA. CDR3 length: 13 residues. The CDR3 loop reads CASSLTRDYEQYF. CDR3 in DNA: TGTGCCAGCAGCTTAACTCGGGATTACGAGCAGTACTTC. Full variable domain (outside the CDR3, taken from reference TRBV7-3 and TRBJ2-7): GAGVSQTPSNKVTEKGKYVELRCDPISGHTALYWYRQSLGQGPEFLIYFQGTGAADDSGLPNDRFFAVRPEGSVSTLKIQRTERGDSAVYLCASSLTRDYEQYFGPGTRLTVT.

The CDR3 spells CASMTGTGILYGYTF. The DNA of the CDR3 is TGTGCCAGCATGACCGGGACAGGGATCCTCTATGGCTACACCTTC. The chain has TRBV28 and TRBJ1-2; TRBD1 matches at 9 bases. In germline, CDR1 is MDHEN, CDR2 SYDVKM. V gave up 7 bases and J gave up 4 bases; unmatched junction bases: 10. This CDR3 is built from 15 residues.

The rearrangement uses TRBV5-5 and TRBJ2-3, with 9 bases identical to TRBD2. The CDR3 spans 16 residues. CDR1 and CDR2 (germline): SGHKS, YYEKEE (reference sequence). With 4 bases clipped from V and 1 base from J, the junction kept 7 bases outside the gene matches. The CDR3 protein is CASSTAGGRGTDTQYF. CDR3 DNA sequence: TGTGCCAGCAGCACCGCGGGGGGGCGGGGCACAGATACGCAGTATTTT.

V usage is TRBV27 and J usage is TRBJ1-1; 12 nucleotides match TRBD1. V shed 1 base and J 5 bases; nucleotides not matched to a gene: 8. From germline, CDR1 is MNHEY and CDR2 SMNVEV (reference sequence). CDR3 length equals 17 residues. The CDR3 DNA is TGTGCCAGCAGTTTATTCGGGACAGGGGGCTTAGGAACTGAAGCTTTCTTT. The encoded protein is CASSLFGTGGLGTEAFF.

The chain carries TRBV6-1 and TRBJ2-4; the D gene is possibly TRBD1 (6 bases). Trimming pared 3 bases from V and 4 bases from J, leaving 13 bases between. This CDR3 region has 15 residues. CDR1 and CDR2 (germline): MNHNS, SASEGT. The CDR3 DNA sequence: TGTGCCAGCAGTGAGAGACAGGCCCGAAAAAACATTCAGTACTTC. As protein: CASSERQARKNIQYF.

The J gene is TRBJ1-3, the V gene TRBV11-2; D ambiguous. Between the trimmed V and J ends, which lost 2 bases and 0 bases, there was a span of 2 bases. The CDR3 contains 13 residues. The germline V gene has CDR1 SGHAT and CDR2 FQNNGV. CDR3 amino acids: CASSLLSGNTIYF. The CDR3 DNA reads as TGTGCCAGCAGCTTACTCTCTGGAAACACCATATATTTT.

There are a few counts of this clone. The genes are TRBV24-1 and TRBJ1-2; possibly TRBD1 for D (6 bases). The CDR3 loop spans 13 amino acids. Trimming stripped 4 bases from V and 8 bases from J, with 13 bases between. CDR1 is KGHDR, CDR2 SFDVKD, per germline. CDR3 DNA sequence: TGTGCCACCAGTGACCGACAGGCTGGAGGCTACACCTTC. This sequence encodes CATSDRQAGGYTF.

This clone was detected once. The CDR3 loop is CASSLVGVEGYTF. CDR3 DNA sequence: TGCGCCAGCAGCTTGGTAGGGGTGGAGGGCTACACCTTC. The chain is built from TRBV5-1 and TRBJ1-2, with TRBD1 as a possible D gene (5 bases). Germline CDR1 is SGHRS and CDR2 is YFSETQ. The CDR3 totals 13 residues. Trimming removed 0 bases from V and 8 bases from J, with 11 bases in between. Using reference TRBV5-1 and TRBJ1-2 for the parts outside the CDR3, the full variable domain is KAGVTQTPRYLIKTRGQQVTLSCSPISGHRSVSWYQQTPGQGLQFLFEYFSETQRNKGNFPGRFSGRQFSNSRSEMNVSTLELGDSALYLCASSLVGVEGYTFGSGTRLTVV.

The rearrangement joins TRBV28 to TRBJ2-3, with D perhaps matching TRBD1 (5 bases). The CDR3 is made up of 15 amino acids. Trimming removed 11 bases from V and 1 base from J, with 19 bases in between. Germline assignment: CDR1 MDHEN and CDR2 SYDVKM. The CDR3 DNA reads TGTGCCGTTAATACGAGGACACTCGGCACAGATACGCAGTATTTT. Amino acid sequence: CAVNTRTLGTDTQYF.

This chain joins TRBV7-3 and TRBJ2-6; 9 nucleotides align to TRBD2. V gave up 5 bases and J gave up 0 bases; unmatched junction bases: 5. CDR1 is SGHTA, CDR2 FQGTGA, per germline. This CDR3 has 17 amino acids. The CDR3 region is CASSTLAGHSGANVLTF. The DNA for the CDR3 is TGTGCCAGCAGCACGCTAGCGGGGCACTCTGGGGCCAACGTCCTGACTTTC.

This chain connects TRBV9 to TRBJ2-4, with D tentatively TRBD1 (6 bases). Germline values: CDR1 SGDLS, CDR2 YYNGEE. Trimming stripped 0 bases from V and 12 bases from J, with 13 bases between. The CDR3 totals 13 residues. The CDR3 is CASSVGTDTNQYF. In DNA, the CDR3 is TGTGCCAGCAGCGTAGGGACAGATACTAATCAGTACTTC.

This rearrangement joins TRBV7-3 to TRBJ2-3, with D perhaps matching TRBD1 (6 bases). The CDR3 runs to 15 residues. Per germline, CDR1 SGHTA and CDR2 FQGTGA. Trimming left V 2 bases short and J 6 bases short, with 15 bases between. Here the CDR3 reads CASSLQGSGWDTQYF. CDR3 sequence (DNA): TGTGCCAGCAGCTTACAGGGGAGCGGTTGGGATACGCAGTATTTT.